This TCR beta chain was retrieved from a study of cytotoxic CD8 clonotypes in ibrutinib-treated CLL. Whole-study context: Enrolment comprised some twelve relapsed/refractory and over 14 treatment-naive patients; 17 to 18 were IGHV unmutated.

The J segment lost 4 bases and the V segment lost 7 bases, leaving 9 bases of the junction unmatched. CDR3 length: 14 residues. Germline CDR1 MDHEN, CDR2 SYDVKM. Regarding this clone: Its target is not known.

The planned depth of sequencing spanned 1 in 200,000 to 1 in 1 million T cells. Sequenced by immunoSEQ multiplex PCR; TCRdb stores in-frame clones only, minus some. The table has about 140,000 clones, about 91% seen once. General study points: Different sampling times were used for sustained-remission and progressing patients. Clonality went higher at ibrutinib response and then dropped back toward baseline at progression.

Sample: PBMCs, taken after 12 months of ibrutinib treatment. This chain links TRBV28 with TRBJ2-5; TRBD1 matches 7 bases. The origin of this receptor is a human donor with chronic lymphocytic leukemia. The CDR3, as DNA: TGTGCCAGCACCAAGACAGGGTTGGGAGAGACCCAGTACTTC. Amino acids: CASTKTGLGETQYF.